A selection of T cell receptor beta chains follows, all from one sample in a study of blood T cell repertoires in COVID-19. Profiling relied on immunoSEQ multiplex PCR, and the TCRdb table lists in-frame clones only, not all of them. Of almost 400,000 clones listed, roughly 90% are singletons. The sequenced material came from PBMCs or T cells enriched from blood (not recorded which). All receptors derive from a woman between 25 and 40 years old with acute COVID-19. Each CDR3 is given with its conserved first and last residue. The D gene is left open where the match is weak. The listing skips clone size in some rows; elsewhere it reads once, few, many or a size class.

>NA|TRBJ1-2|NA|TRBV7-3
TGTGCCAGCAGCTTAACGCGCGACGGGGGCTACACCTTC
CASSLTRDGGYTF
>TRBD1|TRBJ1-5|NA|TRBV5-1
TGCGCCAGCAGCCCAGGGACAGGAAAGGAGGCCCAGCATTTT
CASSPGTGKEAQHF
>TRBD2|TRBJ2-3|NA|TRBV7-6
TGTGCCAGCAGCTTAGGCTACGCGGGGGGAGGCACAGATACGCAGTATTTT
CASSLGYAGGGTDTQYF
>TRBD1|TRBJ1-2|NA|TRBV6-5
TGTGCCAGCCTCGTTCCAGGGGGCGCCTATGGCTACACCTTC
CASLVPGGAYGYTF
>NA|TRBJ1-4|NA|TRBV25-1
TGTGCCAGCAGTGAATACGGCCCAGACCAGACAGTTAATGAAAAACTGTTTTTT
CASSEYGPDQTVNEKLFF
>TRBD2|TRBJ2-2|NA|TRBV24-1
TGTGCCACCAGTGATTCCCTAGCGGGGTGGAACACCGGGGAGCTGTTTTTT
CATSDSLAGWNTGELFF
>TRBD1|TRBJ1-1|NA|TRBV10-3
TGTGCCATCAAGGACAGGGCTCAAGGGGACACTGAAGCTTTCTTT
CAIKDRAQGDTEAFF
>NA|TRBJ1-2|NA|TRBV30
TGTGCCTGGAGTGTGTACAGGATCCCTAACTATGGCTACACCTTC
CAWSVYRIPNYGYTF
>TRBD1|TRBJ1-5|NA|TRBV9
TGTGCCAGCAGCCCATCAGGGGGCGCGAGTCAGCCCCAGCATTTT
CASSPSGGASQPQHF
>NA|TRBJ1-1|NA|TRBV2
TGTGCCAGCAGTGAAGGCCTAAGACAGTACACTGAAGCTTTCTTT
CASSEGLRQYTEAFF
>TRBD1|TRBJ2-3|NA|TRBV6-5
TGTGCCAGCAGTTCGACAGGGCAGTCAGATACGCAGTATTTT
CASSSTGQSDTQYF
>NA|TRBJ2-6|few|TRBV28
TGTGCCGGCCAAAAGGGGGGGCAGTCTGGGGCCAACGTCCTGACTTTC
CAGQKGGQSGANVLTF
>TRBD2|TRBJ2-3|NA|TRBV5-1
TGCGCCAGCAGCCTGGGGGCCATCAGCGGGGGGACAGATACGCAGTATTTT
CASSLGAISGGTDTQYF
>TRBD2|TRBJ2-1|NA|TRBV10-3
TGTGCCATCAGTGAGGTAGCGGGGGCTTACAATGAGCAGTTCTTC
CAISEVAGAYNEQFF
>NA|TRBJ1-5|once|TRBV19
TGTGCCAGTAGTCGCAGGGGAGAACAGCCCCAGCATTTT
CASSRRGEQPQHF
>NA|TRBJ1-5|NA|TRBV7-2
TGTGCCAGCAGCTCCAGGGTTTTAACTCAGCCCCAGCATTTT
CASSSRVLTQPQHF
>NA|TRBJ2-3|NA|TRBV1
TGCACCAGCAGCCCGGACAGGCCCTTCCCAGATACGCAGTATTTT
CTSSPDRPFPDTQYF
>NA|TRBJ1-2|NA|TRBV12-3/TRBV12-4
TGTGCCAGCAGGGAGAACTATGGCTACACCTTC
CASRENYGYTF
>NA|TRBJ2-2|NA|TRBV27
TGTGCCAGCAGTTTAAGCCAGGGTGGTGGGGAGCTGTTTTTT
CASSLSQGGGELFF
>NA|TRBJ2-7|NA|TRBV6-1
TGTGCCAGCAGTGACACCGGGACACTCCCCTACGAGCAGTACTTC
CASSDTGTLPYEQYF
>NA|TRBJ1-1|NA|TRBV12-3/TRBV12-4
TGTGCCAGCACCGGGGATGGCACTGAAGCTTTCTTT
CASTGDGTEAFF
>NA|TRBJ1-4|NA|TRBV15
TGTGCCACCAGCGGTCTTCCGGGGGGACCTACTAATGAAAAACTGTTTTTT
CATSGLPGGPTNEKLFF
>NA|TRBJ1-5|NA|TRBV7-9
TGTGCCAGCAGCTCCGCAGGGTTAGGGCAGCCCCAGCATTTT
CASSSAGLGQPQHF
>TRBD2|TRBJ2-1|NA|TRBV19
TGTGCCAGTAGTATAGGCGGGCTAGCGGGGGGGCATGAGCAGTTCTTC
CASSIGGLAGGHEQFF
>TRBD1|TRBJ2-7|once|TRBV4-3
TGCGCCAGCAGCCAAGCCATTCCCCCCGGGACAGGGTCCTACGAGCAGTACTTC
CASSQAIPPGTGSYEQYF
>NA|TRBJ1-2|NA|TRBV20-1
TGCAGTGCTAGGGAGGGTAGGGGCTACACCTTC
CSAREGRGYTF
>TRBD1|TRBJ1-1|NA|TRBV4-1
TGCGCCAGCAGCCACCCCGGACAGGGAAACACTGAAGCTTTCTTT
CASSHPGQGNTEAFF
>NA|TRBJ2-7|once|TRBV27
TGTGCCAGCAGTCCGATACTTGGACAGAAACACGAGCAGTACTTC
CASSPILGQKHEQYF
>NA|TRBJ1-1|NA|TRBV30
TGTGCCTGGAGGTCAGACACTGAAGCTTTCTTT
CAWRSDTEAFF
>NA|TRBJ1-6|NA|TRBV11-2
TGTGCCAGCAGCTTAGCCCCCACGGATTCACCCCTCCACTTT
CASSLAPTDSPLHF